This T cell receptor beta chain was captured in a study of cytomegalovirus exposure and HLA in healthy donors. At collection, donors were nominally healthy, but unrecorded immune exposures were probable. With 60 Vbeta and 13 Jbeta primers, the PCR was carried out. Sequencing used immunoSEQ multiplex PCR; TCRdb keeps in-frame clones, though not all of them. The sample gives about 160,000 clones, about 75% of which show up once; about 1.9% is in the top ten. Notes on this clone: Its antigen is not known.

General study points: The authors later found most CMV-associated TCR beta chains appeared HLA-restricted.

Sequencing was performed on PBMCs. The clonotype was recovered from a female donor in good health and CMV-seronegative.

DNA for the CDR3: TGTGCCAGCAGCTTGGTCGCGAATTCCTACGAGCAGTACTTC. It yields the protein CASSLVANSYEQYF. V is TRBV5-4 and J is TRBJ2-7, with unresolved D. CDR3 length: 14 amino acids. Germline V gene sequence: CDR1 SGHNT, CDR2 YYREEE (reference sequence). Trimming stripped 0 bases from V and 1 base from J, with 8 bases between.